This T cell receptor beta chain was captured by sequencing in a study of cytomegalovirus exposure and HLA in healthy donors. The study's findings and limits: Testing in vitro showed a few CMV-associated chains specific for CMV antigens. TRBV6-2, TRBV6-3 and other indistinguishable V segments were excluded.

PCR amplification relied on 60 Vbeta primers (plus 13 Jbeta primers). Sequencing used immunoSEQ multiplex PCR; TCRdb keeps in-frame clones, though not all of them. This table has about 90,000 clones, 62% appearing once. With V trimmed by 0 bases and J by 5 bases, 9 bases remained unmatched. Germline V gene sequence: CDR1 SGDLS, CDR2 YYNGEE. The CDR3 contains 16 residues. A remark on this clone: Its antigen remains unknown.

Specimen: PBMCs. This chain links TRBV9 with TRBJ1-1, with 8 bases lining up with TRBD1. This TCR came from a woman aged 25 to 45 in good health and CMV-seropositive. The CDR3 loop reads CASSVGPGGWGTEAFF. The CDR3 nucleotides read TGTGCCAGCAGCGTAGGGCCAGGGGGCTGGGGTACTGAAGCTTTCTTT.